This TCR beta chain came from a study of response to subunit inactivated influenza vaccine. V was clipped by 6 bases and J by 9 bases; unmatched bases: 13. The CDR3 covers 15 residues. Per the germline V gene, CDR1 is LGHNA and CDR2 is YNFKEQ. One entry per CDR3 protein results from TCRdb running MiXCR on the RT-PCR reads. The sample lists roughly 700,000 distinct CDR3 sequences; about 15% were seen once. Specimen: PBMCs from blood, collected around 15 days before vaccination. The V call is TRBV4-2, the J call TRBJ2-1; 8 bases map to TRBD2. This TCR came from a man in his fifties who received an inactivated influenza vaccine. CDR3 sequence: CASRELAVASGEQFF. CDR3 DNA: TGTGCCAGCAGGGAACTAGCGGTCGCATCAGGTGAGCAGTTCTTC.